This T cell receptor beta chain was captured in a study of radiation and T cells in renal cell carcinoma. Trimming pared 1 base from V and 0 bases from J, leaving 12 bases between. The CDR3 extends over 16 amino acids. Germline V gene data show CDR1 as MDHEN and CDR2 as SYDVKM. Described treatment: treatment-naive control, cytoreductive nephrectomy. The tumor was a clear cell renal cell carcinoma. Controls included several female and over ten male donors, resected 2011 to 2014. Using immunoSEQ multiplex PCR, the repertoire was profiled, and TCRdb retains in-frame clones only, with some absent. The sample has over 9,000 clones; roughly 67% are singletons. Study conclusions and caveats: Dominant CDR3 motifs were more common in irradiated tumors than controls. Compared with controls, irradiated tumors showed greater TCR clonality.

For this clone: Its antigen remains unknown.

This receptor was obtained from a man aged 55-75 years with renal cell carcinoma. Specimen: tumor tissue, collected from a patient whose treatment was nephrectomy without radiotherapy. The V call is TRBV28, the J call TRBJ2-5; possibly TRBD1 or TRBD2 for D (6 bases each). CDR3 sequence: CASSLSGGGNQETQYF. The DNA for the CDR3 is TGTGCCAGCAGTTTATCCGGGGGCGGCAACCAAGAGACCCAGTACTTC.